The next 23 T cell receptor beta chains were all read from a single sample in a study of blood T cells in healthy people across ages. With a J-beta primer mix and a sample-barcoded 5' primer, a second PCR ran about 6 to 11 cycles. TCRdb analysed the 5' RACE reads with MiXCR anew, one entry per CDR3 protein. The sample consists of 1.8 million or so distinct CDR3 sequences, around 40% of them appearing once. Material: blood. These TCRs come from a human donor in good health.

V usage is TRBV20-1 and J usage is TRBJ1-1; a weak D match, TRBD1 (5 bases). CDR1 and CDR2 (germline): DFQATT, SNEGSKA (reference sequence). The length of the CDR3 is 13 residues. V lost 5 bases to trimming and J lost 2 bases, with 12 bases between them. CDR3 bases: TGCAGTGCTGTCCACGGGGCAAACACTGAAGCTTTCTTT. This gives the protein CSAVHGANTEAFF.

The CDR3 loop is CASSPSNGNYGYTF. The DNA of the CDR3 is TGTGCCAGCAGCCCCTCCAATGGTAACTATGGCTACACCTTC. This chain links TRBV9 with TRBJ1-2; no clear D. The V gene's germline CDR1 is SGDLS and CDR2 YYNGEE. Between the trimmed V and J ends, which lost 4 bases and 1 base, there was a span of 11 bases. The CDR3 loop spans 14 amino acids.

The rearrangement links TRBV4-1 to TRBJ2-5; TRBD1 might be the D (5 bases). CDR1 is MGHRA and CDR2 is YSYEKL in the germline V gene. There are 15 residues in the CDR3. V was trimmed by 2 bases and J by 4 bases, leaving 14 bases between them. The CDR3 DNA reads TGCGCCAGCAGCCAAAGGTCTGGGGCAGGAGAGACCCAGTACTTC. This gives the protein CASSQRSGAGETQYF.

CDR3 DNA: TGTGCCAGCACCAAGCGGGTGTCCTACGAGCAGTACTTC. It specifies CASTKRVSYEQYF. V usage is TRBV6-2 or TRBV6-3 and J usage is TRBJ2-7, with D possibly matching TRBD2 (6 bases). Trimming pared 7 bases from V and 1 base from J, leaving 11 bases between. The CDR3 runs 13 residues. Germline V CDR1 and CDR2: MNHEY, SVGEGT.

This clonotype was counted ten times or more. This chain joins TRBV7-8 and TRBJ2-6; no clear D gene. Germline assignment: CDR1 SGHVS and CDR2 FQNEAQ. CDR3 length: 15 amino acids. Trimming left V 3 bases short and J 0 bases short, with 6 bases between. The CDR3 region has the DNA TGTGCCAGCAGCTTGGTAGACTCTGGGGCCAACGTCCTGACTTTC. It yields the protein CASSLVDSGANVLTF.

The chain combines TRBV10-3 with TRBJ2-7; maybe TRBD2 (5 bases). CDR3 length: 16 residues. The V gene lost 3 bases and the J gene lost 0 bases, with 15 bases spanning the gap. The germline V gene has CDR1 ENHRY and CDR2 SYGVKD. The CDR3 reads CAISDRARESSYEQYF. The CDR3 nucleotides are TGTGCCATCAGTGACCGCGCACGGGAAAGCTCCTACGAGCAGTACTTC.

The V and J genes are TRBV6-1 and TRBJ2-1, with D tentatively TRBD1 (7 bases). This CDR3 spans 15 amino acids. CDR1 is MNHNS, CDR2 SASEGT, per germline. V lost 7 bases and J 4 bases, leaving 17 bases between the germline ends. As DNA, the CDR3 is TGTGCCAGCACCGAGCAGGGGGGTACATACAATGAGCAGTTCTTC. Its translation: CASTEQGGTYNEQFF.

This chain joins TRBV4-1 and TRBJ2-1; 7 positions agree with TRBD2. Germline trimming cut 0 bases from V and 3 bases from J; bases unmatched to any gene: 2. Germline V CDR1 and CDR2: MGHRA, YSYEKL. This CDR3 spans 15 amino acids. The CDR3 reads CASSQDGGDYNEQFF. CDR3 bases: TGCGCCAGCAGCCAAGATGGGGGGGACTACAATGAGCAGTTCTTC.

The CDR3 here is CASSINARATEAFF. As DNA, the CDR3 is TGTGCCAGTAGTATAAATGCAAGGGCCACTGAAGCTTTCTTT. The V call is TRBV19, the J call TRBJ1-1; no firm D call. CDR1 LNHDA and CDR2 SQIVND come from the germline V gene (reference sequence). The CDR3 is made up of 14 amino acids. V shed 2 bases and J shed 4 bases, with 11 bases lying between them.

The chain combines TRBV9 with TRBJ2-1; D possibly uses TRBD1 or TRBD2 (6 bases each). Trimming pared 6 bases from V and 7 bases from J, leaving 20 bases between. CDR1 SGDLS and CDR2 YYNGEE come from the germline V gene. This CDR3 spans 15 amino acids. CDR3 nucleotide sequence: TGTGCCAGCACCCTGCGGGACGGGACACCGAATGAGCAGTTCTTC. This encodes CASTLRDGTPNEQFF.

A few counts support this clonotype. CDR3 nucleotide sequence: TGTGCCAGCAGCTCAAAAGCTGGCTTAGCCAAAAACATTCAGTACTTC. This encodes CASSSKAGLAKNIQYF. The chain combines TRBV11-1 with TRBJ2-4; D not certain. V lost 4 bases, J lost 0 bases, and 13 bases lay in between. CDR1 is SGHAT, CDR2 FQDESV, per germline (reference sequence). The CDR3 has 16 amino acids.

The chain uses TRBV2 and TRBJ2-5; D ambiguous. Trimming took off 6 bases at V and 5 bases at J, with 16 bases between the two ends. Germline V gene lookup returns CDR1 SNHLY and CDR2 FYNNEI. The CDR3 covers 14 residues. CDR3 residues: CASRIGPQRETQYF. The CDR3 coding sequence is TGTGCCAGCAGGATTGGACCCCAGAGGGAGACCCAGTACTTC.

This clonotype has a handful of counts. This chain uses TRBV5-1 with TRBJ2-7; 9 bases are a match to TRBD1. J gave up 6 bases and V 4 bases, and 8 bases lay outside the gene matches. This CDR3 has 14 amino acids. The germline gives CDR1 SGHRS, CDR2 YFSETQ. The CDR3 coding sequence is TGCGCCAGCAGCACCATACAGGGGGCACGCGAGCAGTACTTC. This encodes CASSTIQGAREQYF.

With regard to this clonotype: Germline is not matched at one junction end, which may reflect a read error. J is TRBJ1-5 and V is TRBV4-2; no clear D gene. Germline V lookup: CDR1 LGHNA, CDR2 YNFKEQ. The CDR3 runs 15 residues. In nucleotides, the CDR3 is TGTGTCAGCAGCCACCGGATTGAGGGAAATCAGCCCCAGCATTTT. It specifies CVSSHRIEGNQPQHF.

This clonotype occurred once. The CDR3 reads CASSPIRGRTDTQYF. The CDR3 nucleotides read TGTGCCAGCAGCCCAATAAGAGGGAGAACAGATACGCAGTATTTT. This chain links TRBV12-3 or TRBV12-4 with TRBJ2-3, with TRBD2 as a possible D gene (5 bases). The CDR3 is 15 residues long. Trimming shortened V by 6 bases and J by 3 bases, and 16 bases separated the two germline ends.

This clonotype came up a few times. The chain combines TRBV4-3 with TRBJ1-4; D is unclear. V lost 1 base and J 4 bases, leaving 10 bases between the germline ends. CDR1 is LGHNA and CDR2 is YSLEER in the germline V gene. This CDR3 spans 15 amino acids. The CDR3 sequence is CASSQVVDVNEKLFF. The DNA for the CDR3 is TGCGCCAGCAGCCAAGTGGTGGATGTTAATGAAAAACTGTTTTTT.

J is TRBJ2-4 and V is TRBV5-1, with D perhaps TRBD1 (5 bases). Germline V gene data show CDR1 as SGHRS and CDR2 as YFSETQ. Trimming removed 4 bases at V and 0 bases at J, with 17 bases between. CDR3 size: 17 residues. CDR3 bases: TGCGCCAGCAGCCCCGCCCGACAGATACTAGCCAAAAACATTCAGTACTTC. Its protein product is CASSPARQILAKNIQYF.

This clonotype was picked up a small number of times. The chain carries TRBV7-2 and TRBJ1-2, with unresolved D. This CDR3 contains 14 residues. V lost 4 bases, J lost 8 bases, and 17 bases lay in between. Germline V lookup: CDR1 SGHTA, CDR2 FQGNSA. CDR3 region: CASSSRTGSIGYTF. CDR3 nucleotide sequence: TGTGCCAGCAGCTCCCGGACCGGTTCCATAGGCTACACCTTC.

The V call is TRBV27, the J call TRBJ1-1; D is unclear. Germline V gene data show CDR1 as MNHEY and CDR2 as SMNVEV (reference sequence). V lost 4 bases and J lost 8, with 14 bases in between. The CDR3 runs 13 residues. DNA of the CDR3: TGTGCCAGCAGTTCACAAATCGATAGGGAAGCTTTCTTT. This codes for CASSSQIDREAFF.

This clonotype was found a few times. J is TRBJ2-1 and V is TRBV12-3 or TRBV12-4, with a weak D call TRBD1 (6 bases). The CDR3 has 15 residues. Trimming took 7 bases from V and 6 from J, leaving 19 bases between them. The CDR3 DNA follows: TGTGCCAGCATCGAAGACAGGCTAGACGTCAATGAGCAGTTCTTC. Protein: CASIEDRLDVNEQFF.

The chain links TRBV27 to TRBJ1-6; D uncertain. Germline CDR1 is MNHEY and CDR2 is SMNVEV (reference sequence). Trimming shortened V by 3 bases and J by 5 bases, and 11 bases separated the two germline ends. The CDR3 contains 15 residues. The CDR3 spells CASSLRYLNNSPLHF. CDR3 nucleotides: TGTGCCAGCAGTTTGCGATACCTGAATAATTCACCCCTCCACTTT.

The chain carries TRBV12-3 or TRBV12-4 and TRBJ1-3; tentative D call: TRBD1 (6 bases). This CDR3 is 18 amino acids long. V shed 6 bases and J shed 5 bases, with 26 bases lying between them. The CDR3 DNA reads TGTGCCAGCAGCCTACTCCTCGACAGGATCACAAGCAGAAACACCATATATTTT. Translated, it gives CASSLLLDRITSRNTIYF.

This clonotype was observed a handful of times. V is TRBV15 and J is TRBJ1-5; D is unresolved. V was clipped by 0 bases and J by 6 bases, with 18 bases between them. The CDR3 is 17 residues long. The germline CDR1 and CDR2 sequences are LNHNV and YYDKDF (reference sequence). The CDR3 DNA reads as TGTGCCACCAGCAGAGATTTGGTCAGTCTGGAAGTTCAGCCCCAGCATTTT. As protein: CATSRDLVSLEVQPQHF.